The rows below give T cell receptor beta chains drawn from one sample of a study of blood T cell repertoires in COVID-19. Assay: immunoSEQ multiplex PCR; the TCRdb copy retains only in-frame clones and omits some. This sample yields hundreds of thousands of clones, of which around 88% are seen a single time; about 1.3% belongs to the top ten. Sequencing was carried out using peripheral blood. These receptors were obtained from an elderly man with acute or convalescent COVID-19. Both conserved end residues are part of each CDR3. Fields, in order: clone size, J gene, D gene, V gene, CDR3 protein, CDR3 DNA. A D gene is named only where the DNA matches it firmly. Only some rows state a clone size, as once, few, many or a class for expanded clones.

.,TRBJ1-5,.,TRBV12-3/TRBV12-4,CASSLAQPQHF,TGTGCCAGCAGCTTGGCTCAGCCCCAGCATTTT
few,TRBJ1-2,.,TRBV4-1,CASSQEVRSYGYTF,TGCGCCAGCAGCCAAGAGGTGCGCTCTTATGGCTACACCTTC
.,TRBJ2-2,.,TRBV27,CASSLRLQRSPGELFF,TGTGCCAGCAGTTTAAGGCTACAGCGGTCTCCCGGGGAGCTGTTTTTT
.,TRBJ2-3,.,TRBV21-1,CASSKEGQGTDTQYF,TGTGCCAGCAGCAAAGAAGGCCAGGGCACAGATACGCAGTATTTT
.,TRBJ2-1,TRBD1,TRBV12-3/TRBV12-4,CASSRQGANEQFF,TGTGCCAGCAGCCGTCAGGGGGCGAATGAGCAGTTCTTC
.,TRBJ2-5,.,TRBV5-1,CASMGGTGGETQYF,TGCGCCAGCATGGGCGGAACGGGGGGCGAGACCCAGTACTTC
.,TRBJ1-3,TRBD1,TRBV18,CASSPSGDRDTIYF,TGTGCCAGCTCACCATCAGGGGACAGAGACACCATATATTTT
.,TRBJ1-5,.,TRBV5-5,CASSLAVANQPQHF,TGTGCCAGCAGCTTGGCGGTTGCCAATCAGCCCCAGCATTTT
.,TRBJ2-2,.,TRBV6-5,CASNGRASTGELFF,TGTGCCAGCAATGGGCGGGCGAGCACCGGGGAGCTGTTTTTT
.,TRBJ2-1,TRBD2,TRBV6-5,CASSATSDYNEQFF,TGTGCCAGCAGCGCGACTAGCGACTACAATGAGCAGTTCTTC
once,TRBJ2-7,.,TRBV7-2,CASSSSGLGEQYF,TGTGCCAGCAGCTCATCAGGGCTGGGAGAGCAGTACTTC
.,TRBJ2-7,TRBD1,TRBV2,CASRTQGLEQYF,TGTGCCAGCAGGACACAGGGGCTCGAGCAGTACTTC
.,TRBJ2-1,.,TRBV6-6,CASSYSSGGYNEQFF,TGTGCCAGCAGTTACTCGAGCGGAGGCTACAATGAGCAGTTCTTC
.,TRBJ2-3,.,TRBV12-3/TRBV12-4,CASKSGTDTQYF,TGTGCCAGCAAAAGCGGCACAGATACGCAGTATTTT
.,TRBJ1-6,.,TRBV18,CASSPPAPYYNSPLHF,TGTGCCAGCTCACCACCGGCCCCTTACTATAATTCACCCCTCCACTTT
.,TRBJ1-4,.,TRBV27,CASSLLGRADKLFF,TGTGCCAGCAGTTTATTGGGCAGGGCGGACAAACTGTTTTTT
.,TRBJ1-5,.,TRBV5-1,CASSQQGGDQPQHF,TGCGCCAGCAGCCAACAGGGTGGGGATCAGCCCCAGCATTTT
once,TRBJ2-3,TRBD2,TRBV5-5,CASSPGLAAADTQYF,TGTGCCAGCAGCCCCGGACTAGCGGCGGCAGATACGCAGTATTTT
.,TRBJ2-5,TRBD2,TRBV4-1,CASSPGLAGVETQYF,TGCGCCAGCAGCCCCGGACTAGCGGGAGTGGAGACCCAGTACTTC
.,TRBJ1-6,TRBD1,TRBV5-1,CASSSVPGQDLSPLHF,TGCGCCAGCAGCTCGGTCCCGGGACAGGACCTTTCACCCCTCCACTTT
once,TRBJ1-2,.,TRBV7-2,CASSSPGRQSYGYTF,TGTGCCAGCAGCTCCCCCGGGAGGCAAAGCTATGGCTACACCTTC
.,TRBJ2-5,.,TRBV7-9,CASSLGLARTETQYF,TGTGCCAGCAGCTTAGGGCTAGCGAGGACAGAGACCCAGTACTTC
few,TRBJ1-5,TRBD1,TRBV28,CASSPTGDSNQPQHF,TGTGCCAGCAGTCCCACAGGGGATAGCAATCAGCCCCAGCATTTT
.,TRBJ1-1,.,TRBV6-5,CASRRQENTEAFF,TGTGCCAGCAGAAGACAGGAGAACACTGAAGCTTTCTTT
.,TRBJ2-5,.,TRBV21-1,CASSKEAYLEIQETQYF,TGTGCCAGCAGCAAGGAGGCCTACCTCGAAATCCAAGAGACCCAGTACTTC
.,TRBJ2-7,.,TRBV12-3/TRBV12-4,CASSLQAFYEQYF,TGTGCCAGCAGTCTACAGGCGTTCTACGAGCAGTACTTC
.,TRBJ2-3,TRBD1,TRBV18,CASSRDRGPFTDTQYF,TGTGCCAGCTCGCGGGACAGGGGACCCTTCACAGATACGCAGTATTTT
.,TRBJ1-1,.,TRBV7-3,CASSSTGGEAFF,TGTGCCAGCAGCTCGACCGGCGGTGAAGCTTTCTTT
.,TRBJ2-5,TRBD1,TRBV5-1,CASSLRQGTIETQYF,TGCGCCAGCAGCTTACGACAGGGTACAATAGAGACCCAGTACTTC
.,TRBJ1-1,.,TRBV14,CASSQEFSTEAFF,TGTGCCAGCAGCCAAGAATTTAGCACTGAAGCTTTCTTT
.,TRBJ2-1,.,TRBV5-1,CASIPTAGSQLGEQFF,TGCGCCAGCATCCCGACGGCAGGGTCACAACTCGGGGAGCAGTTCTTC
.,TRBJ1-3,.,TRBV29-1,CSGLPDLSGNTIYF,TGCAGCGGGTTGCCAGATCTCTCTGGAAACACCATATATTTT
.,TRBJ2-7,.,TRBV7-2,CASSQGNQGYEQYF,TGTGCCAGCAGCCAAGGGAACCAGGGGTACGAGCAGTACTTC
.,TRBJ2-6,.,TRBV2,CASSVFSSGANVLTF,TGTGCCAGCAGTGTTTTTAGCTCTGGGGCCAACGTCCTGACTTTC
once,TRBJ1-5,.,TRBV4-1,CASSQGPNSNQPQHF,TGCGCCAGCAGCCAGGGCCCAAATAGCAATCAGCCCCAGCATTTT
.,TRBJ2-1,TRBD1,TRBV5-1,CASSQGGWGVNEQFF,TGCGCCAGCAGCCAAGGGGGCTGGGGTGTCAATGAGCAGTTCTTC
.,TRBJ1-1,.,TRBV18,CASSPGRWNTEAFF,TGTGCCAGCTCACCAGGCAGGTGGAACACTGAAGCTTTCTTT
.,TRBJ1-2,.,TRBV6-2/TRBV6-3,CASSYRQGYGYTF,TGTGCCAGCAGTTACCGGCAGGGCTATGGCTACACCTTC
.,TRBJ2-1,.,TRBV28,CASTPWASSYNEQFF,TGTGCCAGCACCCCATGGGCCAGCTCCTACAATGAGCAGTTCTTC
.,TRBJ1-1,.,TRBV18,CASSRAQRNTEAFF,TGTGCCAGCTCACGGGCCCAAAGGAACACTGAAGCTTTCTTT
.,TRBJ1-4,TRBD1,TRBV6-5,CASRRTGGQEKLFF,TGTGCCAGCAGACGGACAGGGGGCCAAGAAAAACTGTTTTTT
.,TRBJ2-1,TRBD2,TRBV15,CATSSPGASGRNEQFF,TGTGCCACCAGCTCTCCAGGTGCTAGCGGGAGAAATGAGCAGTTCTTC
.,TRBJ2-2,TRBD1,TRBV19,CASKRDRQNTGELFF,TGTGCCAGTAAGAGGGACAGACAGAATACCGGGGAGCTGTTTTTT
.,TRBJ2-7,.,TRBV24-1,CATSDVRGEQYF,TGTGCCACCAGTGATGTCCGGGGGGAGCAGTACTTC
.,TRBJ2-5,TRBD1,TRBV19,CASSITGGRETQYF,TGTGCCAGTAGTATTACAGGGGGCAGAGAGACCCAGTACTTC
.,TRBJ2-3,TRBD1,TRBV18,CASSSSDRGGTDTQYF,TGTGCCAGCTCTTCCTCGGACAGGGGAGGGACAGATACGCAGTATTTT
.,TRBJ2-3,TRBD2,TRBV27,CASSLKSGVSTDTQYF,TGTGCCAGCAGTTTGAAAAGCGGGGTTAGCACAGATACGCAGTATTTT
.,TRBJ2-5,.,TRBV7-9,CASSLPAGVGETQYF,TGTGCCAGCAGCCTCCCCGCAGGGGTTGGGGAGACCCAGTACTTC
.,TRBJ2-7,TRBD2,TRBV19,CASKPGGSGSSYEQYF,TGCGCCAGCAAGCCCGGTGGTAGCGGGAGCTCCTACGAGCAGTACTTC
once,TRBJ1-2,.,TRBV2,CASSEERNYGYTF,TGTGCCAGCAGTGAAGAGAGGAACTATGGCTACACCTTC
.,TRBJ2-2,TRBD2,TRBV10-1,CARGLAGGPRTGELFF,TGCGCCAGGGGACTAGCGGGAGGGCCGAGGACCGGGGAGCTGTTTTTT
.,TRBJ1-2,.,TRBV3-1/TRBV3-2,CASSQAGRPLYGYTF,TGTGCCAGCAGCCAAGCAGGCAGGCCTTTATATGGCTACACCTTC
.,TRBJ2-4,TRBD2,TRBV28,CASSFDSGRGAMGNIQYF,TGTGCCAGCAGTTTCGATAGCGGGAGAGGTGCAATGGGAAACATTCAGTACTTC
.,TRBJ1-2,TRBD1,TRBV6-5,CASRGTGTLSYGYTF,TGTGCCAGCAGAGGGACAGGGACGCTGAGCTATGGCTACACCTTC
once,TRBJ1-5,.,TRBV4-3,CASSQGGNQPQHF,TGCGCCAGCAGCCAGGGAGGCAATCAGCCCCAGCATTTT
.,TRBJ1-1,.,TRBV9,CASSVDPVLNTEAFF,TGTGCCAGCAGCGTAGATCCGGTATTGAACACTGAAGCTTTCTTT